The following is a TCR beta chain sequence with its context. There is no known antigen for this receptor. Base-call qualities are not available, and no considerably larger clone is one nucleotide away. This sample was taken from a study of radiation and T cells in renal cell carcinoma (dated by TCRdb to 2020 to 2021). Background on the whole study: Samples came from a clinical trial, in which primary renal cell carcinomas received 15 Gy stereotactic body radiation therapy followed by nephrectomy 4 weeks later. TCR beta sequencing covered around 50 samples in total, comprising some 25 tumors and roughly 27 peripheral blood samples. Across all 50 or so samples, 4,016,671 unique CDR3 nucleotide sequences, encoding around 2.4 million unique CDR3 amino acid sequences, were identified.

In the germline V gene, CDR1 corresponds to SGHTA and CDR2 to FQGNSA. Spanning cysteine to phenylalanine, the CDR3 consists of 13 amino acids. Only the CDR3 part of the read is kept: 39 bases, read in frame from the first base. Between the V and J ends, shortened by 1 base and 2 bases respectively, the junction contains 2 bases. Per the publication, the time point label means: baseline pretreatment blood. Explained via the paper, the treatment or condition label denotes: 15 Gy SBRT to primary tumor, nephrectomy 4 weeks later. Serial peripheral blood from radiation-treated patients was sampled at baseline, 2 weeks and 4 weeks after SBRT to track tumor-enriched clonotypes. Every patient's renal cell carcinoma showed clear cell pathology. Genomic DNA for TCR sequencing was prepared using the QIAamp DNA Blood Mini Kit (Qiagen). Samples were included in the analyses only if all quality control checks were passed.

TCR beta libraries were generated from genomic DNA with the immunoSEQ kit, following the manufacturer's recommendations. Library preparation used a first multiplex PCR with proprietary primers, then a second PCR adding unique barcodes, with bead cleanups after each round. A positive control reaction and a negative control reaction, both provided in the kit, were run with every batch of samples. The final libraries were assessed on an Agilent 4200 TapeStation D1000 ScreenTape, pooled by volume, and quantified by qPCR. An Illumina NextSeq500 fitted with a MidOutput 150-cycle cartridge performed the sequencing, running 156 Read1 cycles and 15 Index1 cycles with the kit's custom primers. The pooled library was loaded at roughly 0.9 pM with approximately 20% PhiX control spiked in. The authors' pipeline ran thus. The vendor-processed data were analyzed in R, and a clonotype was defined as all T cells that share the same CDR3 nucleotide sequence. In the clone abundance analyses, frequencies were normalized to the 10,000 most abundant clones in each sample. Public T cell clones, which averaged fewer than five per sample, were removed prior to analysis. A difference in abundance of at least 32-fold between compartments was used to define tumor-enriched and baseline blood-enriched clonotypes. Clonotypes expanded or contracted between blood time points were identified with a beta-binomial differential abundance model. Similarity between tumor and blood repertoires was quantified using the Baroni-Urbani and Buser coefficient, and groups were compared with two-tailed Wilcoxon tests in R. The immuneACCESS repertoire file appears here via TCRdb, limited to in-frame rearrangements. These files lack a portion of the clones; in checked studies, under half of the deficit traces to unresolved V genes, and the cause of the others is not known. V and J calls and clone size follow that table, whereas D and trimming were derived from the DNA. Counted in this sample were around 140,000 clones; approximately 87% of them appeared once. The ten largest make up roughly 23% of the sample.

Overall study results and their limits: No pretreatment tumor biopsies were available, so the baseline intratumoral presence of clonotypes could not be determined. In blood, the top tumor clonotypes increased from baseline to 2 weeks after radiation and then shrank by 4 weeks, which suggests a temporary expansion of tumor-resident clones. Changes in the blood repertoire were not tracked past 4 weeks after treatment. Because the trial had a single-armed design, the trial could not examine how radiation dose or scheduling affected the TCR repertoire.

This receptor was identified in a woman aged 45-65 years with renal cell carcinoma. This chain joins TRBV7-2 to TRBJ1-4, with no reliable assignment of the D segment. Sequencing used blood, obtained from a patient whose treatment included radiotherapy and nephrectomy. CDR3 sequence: CASSLGTNEKLFF. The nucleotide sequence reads TGTGCCAGCAGCTTAGGGACTAATGAAAAACTGTTTTTT.